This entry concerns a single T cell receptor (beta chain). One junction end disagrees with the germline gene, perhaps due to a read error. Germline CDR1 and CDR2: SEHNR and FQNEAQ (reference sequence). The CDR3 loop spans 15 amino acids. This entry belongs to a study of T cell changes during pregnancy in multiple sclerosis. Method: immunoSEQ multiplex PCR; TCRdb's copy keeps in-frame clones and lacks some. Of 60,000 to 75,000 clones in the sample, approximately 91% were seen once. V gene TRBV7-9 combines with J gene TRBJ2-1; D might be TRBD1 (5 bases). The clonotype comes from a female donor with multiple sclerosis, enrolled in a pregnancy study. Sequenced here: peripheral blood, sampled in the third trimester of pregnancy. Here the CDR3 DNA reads TGTGCCAGCAGCGTAGCTTGGGGCCGTTGGGATGAGCAGTTCTTC. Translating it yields CASSVAWGRWDEQFF.